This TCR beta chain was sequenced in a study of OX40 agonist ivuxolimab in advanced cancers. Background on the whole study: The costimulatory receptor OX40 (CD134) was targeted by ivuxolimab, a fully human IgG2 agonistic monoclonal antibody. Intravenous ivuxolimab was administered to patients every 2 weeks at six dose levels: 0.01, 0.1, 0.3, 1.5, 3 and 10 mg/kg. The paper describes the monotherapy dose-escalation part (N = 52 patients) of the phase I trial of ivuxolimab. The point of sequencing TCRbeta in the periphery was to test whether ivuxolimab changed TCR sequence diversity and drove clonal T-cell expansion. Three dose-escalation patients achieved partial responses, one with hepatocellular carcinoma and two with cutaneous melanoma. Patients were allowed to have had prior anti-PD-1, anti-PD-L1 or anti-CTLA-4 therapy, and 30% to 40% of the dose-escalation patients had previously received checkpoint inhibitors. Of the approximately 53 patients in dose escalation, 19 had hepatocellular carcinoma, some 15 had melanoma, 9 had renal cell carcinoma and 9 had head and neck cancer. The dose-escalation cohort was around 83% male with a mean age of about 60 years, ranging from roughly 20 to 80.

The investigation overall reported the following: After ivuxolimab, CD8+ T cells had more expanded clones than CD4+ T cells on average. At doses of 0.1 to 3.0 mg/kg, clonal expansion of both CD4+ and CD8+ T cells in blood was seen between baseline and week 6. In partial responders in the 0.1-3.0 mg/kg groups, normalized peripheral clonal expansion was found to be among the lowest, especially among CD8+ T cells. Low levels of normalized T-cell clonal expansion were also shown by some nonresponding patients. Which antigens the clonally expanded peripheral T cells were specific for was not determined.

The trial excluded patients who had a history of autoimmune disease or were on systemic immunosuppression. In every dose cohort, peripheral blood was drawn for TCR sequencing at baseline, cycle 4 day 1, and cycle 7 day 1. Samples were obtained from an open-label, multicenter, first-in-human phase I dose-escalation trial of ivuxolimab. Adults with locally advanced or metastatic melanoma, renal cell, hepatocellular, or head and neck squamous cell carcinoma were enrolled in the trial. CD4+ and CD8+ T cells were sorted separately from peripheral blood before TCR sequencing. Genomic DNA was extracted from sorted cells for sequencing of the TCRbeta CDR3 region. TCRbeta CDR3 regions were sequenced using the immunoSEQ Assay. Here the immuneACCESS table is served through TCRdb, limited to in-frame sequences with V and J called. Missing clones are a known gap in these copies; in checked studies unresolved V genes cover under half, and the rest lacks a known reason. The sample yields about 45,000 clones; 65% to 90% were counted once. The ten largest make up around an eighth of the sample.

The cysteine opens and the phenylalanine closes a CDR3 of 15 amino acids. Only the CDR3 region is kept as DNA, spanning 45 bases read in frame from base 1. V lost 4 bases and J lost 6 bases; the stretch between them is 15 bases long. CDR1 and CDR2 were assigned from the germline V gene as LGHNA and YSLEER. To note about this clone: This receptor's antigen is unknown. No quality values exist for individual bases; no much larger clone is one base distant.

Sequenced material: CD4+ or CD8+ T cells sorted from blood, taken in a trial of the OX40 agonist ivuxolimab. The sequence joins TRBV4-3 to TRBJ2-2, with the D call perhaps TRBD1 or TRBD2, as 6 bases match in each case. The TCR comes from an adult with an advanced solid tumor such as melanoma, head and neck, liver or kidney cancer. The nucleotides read TGCGCCAGCAGCCTTCTTCGGGGGCCGGCCGGGGAGCTGTTTTTT. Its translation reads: CASSLLRGPAGELFF.